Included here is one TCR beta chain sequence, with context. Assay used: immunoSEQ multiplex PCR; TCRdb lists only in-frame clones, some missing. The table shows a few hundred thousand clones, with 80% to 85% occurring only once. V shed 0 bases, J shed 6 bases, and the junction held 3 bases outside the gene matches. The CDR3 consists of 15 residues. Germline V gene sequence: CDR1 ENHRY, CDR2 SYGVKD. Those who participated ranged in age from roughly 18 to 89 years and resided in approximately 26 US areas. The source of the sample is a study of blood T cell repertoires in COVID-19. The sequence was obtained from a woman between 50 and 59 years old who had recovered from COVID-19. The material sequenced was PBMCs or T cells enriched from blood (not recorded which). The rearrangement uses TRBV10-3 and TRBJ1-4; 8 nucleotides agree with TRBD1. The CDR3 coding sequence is TGTGCCATCAGTGAGTCGAGGACAGGGTATGAAAAACTGTTTTTT. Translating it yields CAISESRTGYEKLFF.